The sequence of this T cell receptor (beta chain) was determined in a study of shared clonotypes between healthy human individuals. The CDR3 runs to 14 residues. CDR1 MDHEN and CDR2 SYDVKM come from the germline V gene. V was trimmed by 5 bases and J by 3 bases, leaving 11 bases between them. Here immunoSEQ multiplex PCR was the method, and the copy in TCRdb shows in-frame clones only, minus some. The sample has some 660,000 clones, 60% to 75% seen once. This sequence was found in a woman aged 25 to 45 in good health. The sequenced material came from memory CD4+ T cells sorted from blood. Subset denoted: CD45RA-negative fraction. The chain uses TRBV28 and TRBJ1-5; weak D call: TRBD1 (5 bases). The CDR3 sequence is CASSRGGTNQPQHF. Written as DNA, the CDR3 is TGTGCCAGCAGTCGCGGGGGTACCAATCAGCCCCAGCATTTT.